This T cell receptor beta chain was found in a study of CD8+CD57+ T cells in acquired aplastic anemia. Study-wide context: Sorted CD4+ and CD8+ cell DNA averaged about 3 ug. Broader study findings: Between patients and controls, CD8+ Simpson's diversity did not vary significantly.

Individuals selected for sequencing had exhibited CD8+CD57+ cell expansion on flow cytometry. Each patient carried a diagnosis of severe acquired aplastic anemia. The TCR beta profiling, which covered VDJ combination and CDR3 sequence, was carried out using genomic DNA as the template. TCRdb reprocessed the reads via MiXCR and lists one record per CDR3 protein. The sample contains approximately 190,000 distinct CDR3 sequences, under 55% of which appear only once. The CDR3 sequence is 13 residues long. The germline V gene has CDR1 ENHRY and CDR2 SYGVKD. V lost 7 bases, J lost 10 bases, and 7 bases stayed unmatched. On this clonotype itself: The antigen remains unidentified.

What was sequenced was sorted CD4+, CD8+, or CD8+CD57+ T cells (not recorded which) from PBMCs. The receptor was derived from a human donor with aplastic anemia. The rearrangement uses TRBV10-3 and TRBJ2-1; TRBD2 matches at 10 bases. In nucleotides, the CDR3 is TGTGCCATCAAAGGAACTAGCGGGGACGAGCAGTTCTTC. Its protein is CAIKGTSGDEQFF.